This paragraph reports one TCR beta chain. In the source study's methods: From reference gene primer amplification, estimates of nucleated cell counts were derived. Sequencing used immunoSEQ multiplex PCR; TCRdb keeps in-frame clones, though not all of them. From that table come the V and J calls and clone size; the DNA was used to work out D and trimming. The repertoire has fewer than 200,000 clones, roughly four fifths of them found once; the top ten carry 7.6%. The ends were cut back, 6 bases at V and 7 bases at J, with 6 bases in the middle. Germline-derived CDR1 and CDR2 are MDHEN and SYDVKM. The CDR3 is 10 residues long. This record comes from a study of blood T cell repertoires in COVID-19. Seattle's cohort entered during active infection and was followed longitudinally.

The receptor comes from a woman aged 70-85 years with COVID-19, enrolled during active disease. Sequenced input: peripheral blood. The gene calls are TRBV28 and TRBJ2-5; D is unresolved. The chain's CDR3 is CASSSGTQYF. DNA of the CDR3: TGTGCCAGCAGCTCCGGGACCCAGTACTTC.